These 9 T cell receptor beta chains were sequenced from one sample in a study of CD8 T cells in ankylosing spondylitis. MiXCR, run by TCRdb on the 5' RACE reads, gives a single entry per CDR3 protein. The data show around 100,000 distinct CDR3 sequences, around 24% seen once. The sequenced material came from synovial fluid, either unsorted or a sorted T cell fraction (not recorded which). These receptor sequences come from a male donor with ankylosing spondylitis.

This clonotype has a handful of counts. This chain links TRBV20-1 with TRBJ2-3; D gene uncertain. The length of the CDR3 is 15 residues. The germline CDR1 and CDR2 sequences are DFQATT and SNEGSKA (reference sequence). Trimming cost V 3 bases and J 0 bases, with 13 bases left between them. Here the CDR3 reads CSASDVIASTDTQYF. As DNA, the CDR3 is TGCAGTGCTAGTGACGTGATAGCTAGCACAGATACGCAGTATTTT.

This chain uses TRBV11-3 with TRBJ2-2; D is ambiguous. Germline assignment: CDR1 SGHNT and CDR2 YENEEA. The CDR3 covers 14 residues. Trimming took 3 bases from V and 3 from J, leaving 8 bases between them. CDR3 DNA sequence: TGTGCCAGCAGCTTGAAGGGCTACACCGGGGAGCTGTTTTTT. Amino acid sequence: CASSLKGYTGELFF.

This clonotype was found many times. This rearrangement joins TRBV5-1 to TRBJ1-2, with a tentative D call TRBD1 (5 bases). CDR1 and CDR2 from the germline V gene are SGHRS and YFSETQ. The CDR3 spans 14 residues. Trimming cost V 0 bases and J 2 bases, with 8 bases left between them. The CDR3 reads CASSLAPGNYGYTF. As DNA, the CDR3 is TGCGCCAGCAGCTTGGCTCCAGGGAACTATGGCTACACCTTC.

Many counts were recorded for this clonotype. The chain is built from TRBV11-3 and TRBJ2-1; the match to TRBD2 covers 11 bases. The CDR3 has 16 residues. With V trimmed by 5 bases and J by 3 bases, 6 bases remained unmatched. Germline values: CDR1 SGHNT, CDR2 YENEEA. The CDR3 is CASSTRGTSGYNEQFF. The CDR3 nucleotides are TGTGCCAGCAGCACACGAGGGACTAGCGGCTACAATGAGCAGTTCTTC. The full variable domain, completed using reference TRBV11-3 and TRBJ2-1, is EAGVVQSPRYKIIEKKQPVAFWCNPISGHNTLYWYLQNLGQGPELLIRYENEEAVDDSQLPKDRFSAERLKGVDSTLKIQPAELGDSAVYLCASSTRGTSGYNEQFFGPGTRLTVL.

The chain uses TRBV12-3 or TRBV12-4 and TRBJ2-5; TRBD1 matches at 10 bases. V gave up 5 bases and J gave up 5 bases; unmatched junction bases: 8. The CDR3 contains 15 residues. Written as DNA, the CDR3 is TGTGCCAGCAGTAACTCGGGACAGGGGTGGGAGACCCAGTACTTC. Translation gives CASSNSGQGWETQYF.

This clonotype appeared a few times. The CDR3 nucleotides are TGTGCCAGCACCGTTCGGGAGGACAGAGGCAATGAGCAGTTCTTC. It encodes CASTVREDRGNEQFF. The chain employs TRBV11-3 and TRBJ2-1, with D perhaps matching TRBD2 (7 bases). CDR3 size: 15 residues. Germline CDR1 reads SGHNT; CDR2 reads YENEEA. V shed 7 bases and J shed 6 bases, with 19 bases lying between them.

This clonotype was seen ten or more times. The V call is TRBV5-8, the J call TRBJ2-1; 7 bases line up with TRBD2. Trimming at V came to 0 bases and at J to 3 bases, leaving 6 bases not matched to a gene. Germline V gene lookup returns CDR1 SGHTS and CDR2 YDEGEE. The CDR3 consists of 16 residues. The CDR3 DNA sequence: TGTGCCAGCAGCTTGGCGAGGTCTAGCGGCTACAATGAGCAGTTCTTC. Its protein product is CASSLARSSGYNEQFF.

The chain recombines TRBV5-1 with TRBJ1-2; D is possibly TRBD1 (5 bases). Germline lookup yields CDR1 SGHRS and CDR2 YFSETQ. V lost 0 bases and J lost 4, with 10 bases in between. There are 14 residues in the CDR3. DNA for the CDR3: TGCGCCAGCAGCTTGGGGGACGGCTCCTATGGCTACACCTTC. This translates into CASSLGDGSYGYTF.

The CDR3 nucleotides read TGCGCCAGCAGCTCCCAGGGAGGGGATGAAAAACTGTTTTTT. Residues: CASSSQGGDEKLFF. V usage is TRBV5-1 and J usage is TRBJ1-4; the D gene is possibly TRBD1 (5 bases). The CDR3 loop spans 14 amino acids. Between the trimmed V and J ends, which lost 3 bases and 6 bases, there was a span of 12 bases. Germline loops: CDR1 SGHRS, CDR2 YFSETQ.